The 24 T cell receptor beta chains in this list originate from one sample, sequenced in a study of glioma-infiltrating T cells after dendritic cell vaccination. The method was immunoSEQ multiplex PCR; TCRdb's version includes in-frame clones alone and lacks a portion of them. The sample has about 64,000 clones, 82% seen once. This specimen was blood, taken before dendritic cell vaccination. The receptors shown here come from a human donor with glioblastoma.

The chain has TRBV6-4 and TRBJ1-6; TRBD1 aligns across 7 bases. With V trimmed by 2 bases and J by 6 bases, 1 base remained unmatched. CDR1 and CDR2 (germline): MRHNA, SNTAGT. The CDR3 length is 14 residues. CDR3 DNA sequence: TGTGCCAGCAGTGACACAGGGGTTAATTCACCCCTCCACTTT. Its translation is CASSDTGVNSPLHF.

This chain links TRBV5-1 with TRBJ1-2, with D hard to call. CDR1 and CDR2 from the germline V gene are SGHRS and YFSETQ. Trimming cost V 0 bases and J 4 bases, with 7 bases left between them. The CDR3 is 13 residues long. CDR3 sequence (DNA): TGCGCCAGCAGCTTGGGGCAGTCCTATGGCTACACCTTC. Protein product: CASSLGQSYGYTF. The full variable domain, with the rest looked up from reference TRBV5-1 and TRBJ1-2, is KAGVTQTPRYLIKTRGQQVTLSCSPISGHRSVSWYQQTPGQGLQFLFEYFSETQRNKGNFPGRFSGRQFSNSRSEMNVSTLELGDSALYLCASSLGQSYGYTFGSGTRLTVV.

The V call is TRBV11-2, the J call TRBJ1-3; possible D gene TRBD1, 6 bases. The CDR3 is 14 amino acids. The germline V gene has CDR1 SGHAT and CDR2 FQNNGV. V was pared by 5 bases and J by 4 bases, with 12 bases between. CDR3 nucleotide sequence: TGTGCCAGCAGCCCAGGGGCGTTCGGAAACACCATATATTTT. Its protein product is CASSPGAFGNTIYF.

The rearrangement joins TRBV5-1 to TRBJ2-7; TRBD1 matches at 7 bases. This CDR3 is 14 amino acids long. CDR1 and CDR2 (germline): SGHRS, YFSETQ. J gave up 7 bases and V 3 bases, and 10 bases lay outside the gene matches. The chain's CDR3 is CASSSERQGGEQYF. CDR3 DNA sequence: TGCGCCAGCAGCTCTGAAAGACAGGGCGGAGAGCAGTACTTC. The complete variable domain, with remaining parts taken from reference TRBV5-1 and TRBJ2-7, reads KAGVTQTPRYLIKTRGQQVTLSCSPISGHRSVSWYQQTPGQGLQFLFEYFSETQRNKGNFPGRFSGRQFSNSRSEMNVSTLELGDSALYLCASSSERQGGEQYFGPGTRLTVT.

The gene calls are TRBV27 and TRBJ1-6; D possibly corresponds to TRBD1 (6 bases). The CDR3 has 15 amino acids. The V end was cut by 2 bases, the J end by 9 bases, with 14 bases between. CDR1 is MNHEY and CDR2 is SMNVEV in the germline V gene (reference sequence). CDR3 residues: CASSLRGRGVSPLHF. In DNA, the CDR3 is TGTGCCAGCAGTTTAAGGGGCAGGGGAGTTTCACCCCTCCACTTT.

This clone came up once. The CDR3 reads CATSRGRAGDYGYTF. The CDR3 DNA reads as TGTGCCACCAGCAGAGGGAGAGCGGGGGACTATGGCTACACCTTC. The chain uses TRBV15 and TRBJ1-2; a weak D match, TRBD1 (5 bases). The V end lost 1 base, the J end lost 3 bases, and 12 bases lay between the germline ends. There are 15 residues in the CDR3. Germline lookup yields CDR1 LNHNV and CDR2 YYDKDF (reference sequence).

This sequence joins TRBV27 and TRBJ2-1; 9 positions agree with TRBD1. CDR3 length: 15 residues. CDR1 and CDR2 (germline): MNHEY, SMNVEV (reference sequence). V shed 5 bases and J 4 bases; nucleotides not matched to a gene: 6. The DNA of the CDR3 is TGTGCCAGCAGTGCCCGGGACAGGGTTTACAATGAGCAGTTCTTC. Protein: CASSARDRVYNEQFF.

V usage is TRBV11-2 and J usage is TRBJ2-3; the D is unclear. Per germline, CDR1 SGHAT and CDR2 FQNNGV. Trimming took off 1 base at V and 1 base at J, with 9 bases between the two ends. The CDR3 length is 15 residues. CDR3: CASSLALVGTDTQYF. In DNA, the CDR3 is TGTGCCAGCAGCTTAGCGTTAGTTGGCACAGATACGCAGTATTTT.

V gene TRBV4-1 combines with J gene TRBJ2-5; tentative D call: TRBD1 (5 bases). The CDR3 sequence is 14 residues long. From germline, CDR1 is MGHRA and CDR2 YSYEKL. The V end lost 0 bases, the J end lost 2 bases, and 7 bases lay between the germline ends. This CDR3 is CASSQEAGQETQYF. As DNA, the CDR3 is TGCGCCAGCAGCCAAGAAGCAGGGCAAGAGACCCAGTACTTC.

To note about this clone: One junction end disagrees with the germline gene, perhaps due to a read error. V is TRBV7-9 and J is TRBJ1-2; no reliable D call. The CDR3 runs 14 residues. Germline V gene sequence: CDR1 SEHNR, CDR2 FQNEAQ (reference sequence). DNA for the CDR3: TGTGCCAGCAGCCCCATAACCACCTCAAATGGCTGCACCTTC. Protein sequence: CASSPITTSNGCTF.

The gene calls are TRBV27 and TRBJ1-1; 12 positions agree with TRBD1. CDR1 and CDR2 (germline): MNHEY, SMNVEV (reference sequence). The CDR3 totals 14 residues. V lost 2 bases and J lost 11; bases outside the gene matches: 6. The CDR3 coding sequence is TGTGCCAGCAGTTTAGGGACAGGGGGCGTGAGTGCTTTCTTT. Residues: CASSLGTGGVSAFF.

The chain is built from TRBV11-1 and TRBJ1-1; D is possibly TRBD1 (5 bases). V was shortened by 5 bases and J by 7 bases, with 14 bases between the two germline ends. CDR3 length: 13 amino acids. Germline V lookup: CDR1 SGHAT, CDR2 FQDESV (reference sequence). This CDR3 reads CASSLHQTGEAFF. The CDR3 DNA reads as TGTGCCAGCAGCCTTCATCAAACAGGTGAAGCTTTCTTT.

The V gene is TRBV7-2, the J gene TRBJ2-1; 10 nucleotides match TRBD1. CDR1 is SGHTA and CDR2 is FQGNSA in the germline V gene. The V and J ends lost 5 bases and 3 bases, in that order; junction bases with no gene match: 4. The CDR3 is 15 residues long. This chain's CDR3 is CASSPRTGGYNEQFF. In DNA form, the CDR3 reads TGTGCCAGCAGCCCACGGACAGGGGGCTACAATGAGCAGTTCTTC.

This clone came up once. The rearrangement joins TRBV27 to TRBJ2-2, with no clear D. V lost 8 bases to trimming and J lost 1 base, with 11 bases between them. The CDR3 totals 14 residues. Germline loops: CDR1 MNHEY, CDR2 SMNVEV (reference sequence). The CDR3 nucleotides are TGTGCCAGCTCCGGTGCGGTGAACACCGGGGAGCTGTTTTTT. Translated: CASSGAVNTGELFF.

As concerns this clone: At the DNA level, this CDR3 is encoded by other sequences in the same sample as well. The V gene is TRBV4-1, the J gene TRBJ1-4; D uncertain. With 1 base removed from V and 8 bases from J, the gap between germline ends came to 5 bases. From germline, CDR1 is MGHRA and CDR2 YSYEKL. This CDR3 comprises 12 residues. The CDR3 coding sequence is TGCGCCAGCAGCCAAGTGCGCGAAAAACTGTTTTTT. As protein: CASSQVREKLFF.

Concerning this clone itself: Other DNA sequences of this sample code for an identical CDR3. The chain recombines TRBV2 with TRBJ1-1, with a possible D match to TRBD1 (6 bases). V lost 3 bases and J 5 bases, leaving 13 bases between the germline ends. The V gene's germline CDR1 is SNHLY and CDR2 FYNNEI. The CDR3 totals 14 residues. CDR3 DNA: TGTGCCAGCAGTGATGGCAGGGGAAGGACTGAAGCTTTCTTT. Protein: CASSDGRGRTEAFF.

The chain carries TRBV6-1 and TRBJ1-2, with 9 positions matching TRBD1. Germline V gene sequence: CDR1 MNHNS, CDR2 SASEGT. Trimming removed 6 bases from V and 0 bases from J; junction bases left unmatched: 5. The CDR3 is made up of 15 amino acids. CDR3 residues: CASRGQGASNYGYTF. CDR3 coding DNA: TGTGCCAGCAGGGGACAGGGAGCCTCTAACTATGGCTACACCTTC.

The rearrangement joins TRBV5-4 to TRBJ2-3, with 7 bases that match TRBD1. V dropped 4 bases and J dropped 2; count of bases not matched to a gene: 4. The CDR3 runs 14 residues. Germline V gene data show CDR1 as SGHNT and CDR2 as YYREEE (reference sequence). The CDR3: CASSPQGDTDTQYF. The CDR3 DNA follows: TGTGCCAGCAGCCCCCAGGGGGACACAGATACGCAGTATTTT.

The rearrangement uses TRBV9 and TRBJ2-1; 8 positions match TRBD2. The V gene's germline CDR1 is SGDLS and CDR2 YYNGEE. Losses at the gene ends were 4 bases for V and 7 bases for J; bases not matched to a gene: 10. The CDR3 is 15 residues long. The CDR3 loop reads CASSRGGGRDNEQFF. The CDR3 nucleotides are TGTGCCAGCAGCAGAGGCGGGGGGCGGGATAATGAGCAGTTCTTC. Full variable domain (outside the CDR3, taken from reference TRBV9 and TRBJ2-1): DSGVTQTPKHLITATGQRVTLRCSPRSGDLSVYWYQQSLDQGLQFLIQYYNGEERAKGNILERFSAQQFPDLHSELNLSSLELGDSALYFCASSRGGGRDNEQFFGPGTRLTVL.

The rearrangement links TRBV5-6 to TRBJ2-2, with 8 bases aligning to TRBD2. This CDR3 has 16 amino acids. Germline V gene lookup returns CDR1 SGHDT and CDR2 YYEEEE. The junction had 4 bases not matched to a gene; V was cut back by 0 bases and J by 3 bases. CDR3 coding DNA: TGTGCCAGCAGCTTGGCCGGGAGGGGAGACACCGGGGAGCTGTTTTTT. It encodes CASSLAGRGDTGELFF.

The J gene is TRBJ2-7, the V gene TRBV11-2, with D perhaps TRBD2 (7 bases). This CDR3 comprises 14 residues. V shed 5 bases and J shed 7 bases, with 18 bases lying between them. CDR1 SGHAT and CDR2 FQNNGV come from the germline V gene. The CDR3 DNA is TGTGCCAGCAGCCTCACGGGGGGCCTAGGGGAGCAGTACTTC. Protein sequence: CASSLTGGLGEQYF.

V usage is TRBV5-1 and J usage is TRBJ1-2, with D possibly TRBD1 on 6 matching bases. V was clipped by 0 bases and J by 5 bases, with 17 bases between them. The CDR3 is 16 residues long. Per germline, CDR1 SGHRS and CDR2 YFSETQ. CDR3 residues: CASSLGAQGPGYGYTF. The CDR3 DNA reads as TGCGCCAGCAGCTTGGGTGCACAGGGTCCGGGATATGGCTACACCTTC.

This rearrangement joins TRBV20-1 to TRBJ2-1; a possible D gene is TRBD1 (6 bases). The germline V and J ends were trimmed by 6 bases and 8 bases, with 11 bases remaining between them. This CDR3 is 11 amino acids long. Germline-derived CDR1 and CDR2 are DFQATT and SNEGSKA (reference sequence). The CDR3 here is CSAQTGYEQFF. In DNA form, the CDR3 reads TGCAGTGCGCAGACAGGATATGAGCAGTTCTTC.

The rearrangement uses TRBV5-5 and TRBJ1-6, with a possible D match to TRBD1 (5 bases). The germline V gene has CDR1 SGHKS and CDR2 YYEKEE (reference sequence). Trimming cost V 4 bases and J 5 bases, with 10 bases left between them. The CDR3 extends over 14 amino acids. CDR3 region: CASSLTGDNSPLHF. CDR3 nucleotide sequence: TGTGCCAGCAGCCTGACGGGGGATAATTCACCCCTCCACTTT.